This entry describes one T cell receptor (beta chain). Its antigen is still unknown. The input lacks base qualities; no much larger clone sits a single base away. TCRbeta CDR3 regions were amplified from genomic DNA by means of the immunoSEQ Assay, a bias-controlled multiplex PCR. The authors processed their data as follows. The number of nucleated cells in each sample was estimated from the amplification of reference gene primers within the assay. Sequence reads were collapsed and filtered to measure the absolute abundance of every unique TCRbeta CDR3 rearrangement. Productive Simpson clonality was computed per sample as the square root of Simpson's diversity index over productive rearrangements. Entries here come from immuneACCESS through TCRdb and include only in-frame sequences with V and J called. Some clones fail to appear in such tables; in the studies checked, an unresolved V gene covers under half of the shortfall, and the cause of the remainder is unknown. Clonal size and the V and J genes are those of that table, whereas D and trimming came from the DNA. The sample table contains 180,000 or so clones; only one count was recorded for approximately 80% of them. The ten largest clones represent 6.5% to 8.5% of the sample.

The data stem from a study of blood T cell repertoires in COVID-19 (dated by TCRdb to 2019 to 2021). In the study overall: The collaborator samples originated in the United States, Italy and Spain and spanned the acute and convalescent phases of COVID-19. The material from the prospective study consisted of cDNA or gDNA derived from T cells, B-cell-depleted T cells, or PBMCs. The dataset comprised deeply sampled blood TCRbeta repertoires from subjects exposed to, actively infected with, or recovered from COVID-19. A freely available public database, intended as a resource for researchers studying the immune response to SARS-CoV-2, is where the repertoires were released. Samples were obtained from the ongoing ImmuneRACE study (first 160 participants) and from some 1,300 subjects provided by 6 global collaborators. Sample metadata almost always included a de-identified subject ID, COVID-19 status, age in years and sex. Where available, HLA class I and class II types were obtained from metadata supplied by the sample provider rather than from assay-based typing.

General conclusions and limits of the study: How much clinical and demographic metadata was included differed by source and by participant, and the metadata was provided uncurated.

The CDR3, from cysteine to phenylalanine, totals 16 residues. Only CDR3 DNA remains: 48 bases, in frame from the first base. CDR1 and CDR2 were assigned from the germline V gene as MNHNS and SASEGT. At the junction V is shortened by 2 bases and J by 5 bases; bases outside the gene matches: 11. Collaborating institutions collected whole blood in K2EDTA tubes following their own protocols. Collaborator samples were shipped for TCRbeta analysis as frozen whole blood, isolated PBMCs, or DNA extracted from either sample type. The chain is encoded by TRBV6-1 joined to TRBJ2-7; 8 bases in the junction line up with TRBD1. Sequencing used peripheral blood. This clonotype originated in a human donor with acute or convalescent COVID-19. The donor label of this sample is uncertain. The CDR3 reads as follows: CASSEISAGGKNEQYF. The DNA sequence follows: TGTGCCAGCAGTGAAATATCGGCAGGGGGCAAAAACGAGCAGTACTTC.